This paragraph covers one T cell receptor (beta chain) sequence. The clone's antigen remains unknown. One base away there is no much larger clone; base qualities are not given. The data were produced on an Illumina HiSeq 2500. TCR beta libraries were prepared by quantitative 5'-RACE with molecular barcodes. Processing in the source paper ran as follows. A new computational method based on a probabilistic model of VDJ rearrangement was used to identify disease-linked TCR variants. TCRdb trimmed public reads at Q25 via fastp, called clones via MiXCR and kept in-frame beta chains. Rows are combined by CDR3 protein, so each entry shows the most common genes and DNA. The authors' filters were not applied to this entry. The sample table shows roughly 700,000 distinct CDR3 sequences, and 19% are seen once. The top ten constitute under 20% of the sample. The data are from a study of CD8 T cells in ankylosing spondylitis (dated by TCRdb to about 2017). About the study as a whole: T cell receptor beta repertoires were profiled in healthy donors and ankylosing spondylitis patients so that disease-linked TCR variants could be found. Peripheral blood samples were taken, and synovial fluid was additionally collected from ankylosing spondylitis patients. The full study cohort comprised roughly 24 ankylosing spondylitis patients and about a hundred healthy donors. What the study reported, not specific to this receptor: A CD8+ phenotype was shown by the disease-linked clones, which were found at relatively low frequencies in peripheral blood. The disease-linked clones were reported to be significantly enriched in matched synovial fluid samples from ankylosing spondylitis patients. A TCR beta motif of roughly 8 highly homologous amino acid variants appeared characteristic of blood from ankylosing spondylitis patients. Some TCR beta motif variants had previously been reported in synovial fluid and blood of reactive arthritis patients, which suggested common disease-initiation mechanisms.

V is reduced by 3 bases and J by 4 bases, leaving a spacing of 13 bases between them. The germline V gene (reference sequence) gives CDR1 as LGHDT and CDR2 as YNNKEL. Taken from cysteine to phenylalanine, the CDR3 has 15 residues. Left in the record is the CDR3 DNA by itself, 45 bases read in frame from the first base. The receptor comes from a male donor with ankylosing spondylitis. Sequenced sample: blood, either unsorted or a sorted T cell fraction (not recorded which). The chain is encoded by TRBV3-1 joined to TRBJ2-1, with a tentative D gene TRBD1 over 6 matching bases. The nucleotide sequence reads TGTGCCAGCAGCCATCGGCAGGGGCTATACAATGAGCAGTTCTTC. It specifies CASSHRQGLYNEQFF.